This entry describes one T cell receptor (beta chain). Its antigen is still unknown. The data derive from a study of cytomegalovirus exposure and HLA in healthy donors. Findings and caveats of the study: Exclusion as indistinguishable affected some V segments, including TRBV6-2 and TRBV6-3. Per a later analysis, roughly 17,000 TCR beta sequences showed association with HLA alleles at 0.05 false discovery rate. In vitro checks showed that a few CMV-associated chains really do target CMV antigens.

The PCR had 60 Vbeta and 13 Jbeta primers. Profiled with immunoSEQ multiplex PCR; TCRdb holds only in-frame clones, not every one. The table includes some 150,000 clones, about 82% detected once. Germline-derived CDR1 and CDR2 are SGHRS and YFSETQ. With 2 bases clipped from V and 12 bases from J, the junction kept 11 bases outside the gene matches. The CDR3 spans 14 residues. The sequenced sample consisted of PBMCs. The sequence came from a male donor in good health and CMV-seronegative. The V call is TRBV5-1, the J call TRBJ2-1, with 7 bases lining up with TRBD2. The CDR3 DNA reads TGCGCCAGCAGCTTTTTGACTAGCCGGGAGGCGCAGTTCTTC. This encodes CASSFLTSREAQFF.